This TCR beta chain was identified in a study of B cell selection in AIRE deficiency. Per the study methods: Patients' Tregs yielded about 5.6x10^4 distinct TCRbeta sequences; donors' 85,000 to 100,000. Sequencing used immunoSEQ multiplex PCR; TCRdb keeps in-frame clones, though not all of them. The V and J calls and clone size were taken over from that table, and D and trimming were inferred from the DNA. The data show about 15,000 clones, 90% to 95% seen once. Regulatory T cells were sorted as CD4+CD25hiCD127low/negative cells. The J segment lost 5 bases and the V segment lost 2 bases, leaving 6 bases of the junction unmatched. Germline V CDR1 and CDR2: SGHRS, YFSETQ. The CDR3 extends over 16 amino acids. Concerning this clone itself: Its antigen is not known.

Study-level findings and limits: Only 8.5% to 9.5% of roughly 3,700 shared Treg sequences were patient-specific; less than 40% healthy-specific. About 33% of healthy-donor shared Treg TCRbeta sequences appeared in patient Tconv cells.

The sequence came from a human donor with AIRE deficiency. What was sequenced was Tregs sorted from PBMCs. V and J are TRBV5-1 and TRBJ2-3, with 12 bases matching TRBD2. The CDR3, as DNA: TGCGCCAGCAGCTTCTCTAGCGGGAGGGGTGTAGATACGCAGTATTTT. Residues: CASSFSSGRGVDTQYF.